This T cell receptor beta chain was sequenced for a study of cytomegalovirus exposure and HLA in healthy donors. Study in general: The Caucasian-associated ancestry cluster contained 65% to 85% of the approximately 400 genotyped donors.

With 60 Vbeta and 13 Jbeta primers, the PCR was carried out. TCRdb's copy holds only in-frame clones and misses some; the assay was immunoSEQ multiplex PCR. The sample has about 190,000 clones; 80% are singletons. Concerning this clone: The junction departs from germline at one end; a sequencing error may be responsible.

The length of the CDR3 is 13 residues. Germline CDR1 SEHNR, CDR2 FQNEAQ (reference sequence). The sequence was obtained from a man in his forties in good health and CMV-seropositive. The rearrangement joins TRBV7-9 to TRBJ2-1; weak D call: TRBD1 (5 bases). Material for sequencing was PBMCs. CDR3 amino acids: CSSSLAPGNEQFF. The CDR3 region has the DNA TGTTCCAGCAGCTTAGCCCCAGGGAATGAGCAGTTCTTC. The full variable domain, with the rest looked up from reference TRBV7-9 and TRBJ2-1, is DTGVSQNPRHKITKRGQNVTFRCDPISEHNRLYWYRQTLGQGPEFLTYFQNEAQLEKSRLLSDRFSAERPKGSFSTLEIQRTEQGDSAMYLCSSSLAPGNEQFFGPGTRLTVL.